The entry below describes one T cell receptor beta chain. The antigen is not known. The V gene's germline CDR1 is MNHNS and CDR2 SASEGT. V dropped 7 bases and J dropped 4; count of bases not matched to a gene: 15. This CDR3 contains 17 residues. The data originate from a study of T cells after yellow fever vaccination. Study-wide findings and caveats: There was a possibility that FACS-sorted repertoires contained abundant clonotypes contaminating from the bulk population.

TCRdb re-called the 5' RACE reads with MiXCR, one entry per CDR3 protein. In the table there are about 370,000 distinct CDR3 sequences, 11% of which are singletons. The gene calls are TRBV6-1 and TRBJ2-1; TRBD1 aligns across 8 bases. The receptor was isolated from a young man who received the YFV17D yellow fever vaccine. This specimen consisted of PBMCs, obtained on the day of the first yellow fever vaccination. The chain's CDR3 is CASTEGQGEGLYNEQFF. CDR3 DNA sequence: TGTGCCAGCACCGAAGGACAGGGAGAGGGGTTATACAATGAGCAGTTCTTC.